Sequencing of this TCR beta chain was carried out in a study of blood T cells in healthy people across ages. The donors, all healthy, were Caucasians living in Russia, aged roughly 6 to 100. Primed by a sample-barcoded 5' primer and a J-beta primer mix, a second PCR proceeded for roughly 7 to 12 cycles. Each cDNA molecule received a tag from a template-switch adaptor that had 12 random nucleotides. At least 2.5 million CDR3-containing paired-end reads were obtained per sample. TCRdb passed the 5' RACE reads through MiXCR, listing each CDR3 protein once. Of hundreds of thousands of distinct CDR3 sequences in the sample, around 50% were seen once. This clonotype was seen a few times. Material for sequencing was blood. This TCR derives from a man in his forties or fifties in good health.

This CDR3 reads CASREYQGNTEAFF. For the CDR3, the DNA is TGTGCCAGCAGGGAGTACCAGGGAAACACTGAAGCTTTCTTT. This chain uses TRBV2 with TRBJ1-1, with TRBD1 as a possible D gene (5 bases). With 6 bases removed from V and 2 bases from J, the gap between germline ends came to 13 bases. Germline CDR1 is SNHLY and CDR2 is FYNNEI. The CDR3 has 14 amino acids.